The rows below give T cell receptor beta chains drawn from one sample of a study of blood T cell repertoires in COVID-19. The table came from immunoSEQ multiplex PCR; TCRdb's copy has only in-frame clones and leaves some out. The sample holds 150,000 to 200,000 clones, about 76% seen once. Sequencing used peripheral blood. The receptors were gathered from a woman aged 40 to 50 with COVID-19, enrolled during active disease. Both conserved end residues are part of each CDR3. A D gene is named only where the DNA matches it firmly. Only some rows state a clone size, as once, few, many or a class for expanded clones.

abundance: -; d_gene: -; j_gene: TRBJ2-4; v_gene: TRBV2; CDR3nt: TGTGCCAGCAGTGATCTGGCAGGGGGGCTCAAAAACATTCAGTACTTC; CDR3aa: CASSDLAGGLKNIQYF
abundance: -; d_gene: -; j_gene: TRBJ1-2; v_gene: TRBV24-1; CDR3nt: TGTGCCACCAGTGATTCTAAGTTCTATGGCTACACCTTC; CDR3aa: CATSDSKFYGYTF
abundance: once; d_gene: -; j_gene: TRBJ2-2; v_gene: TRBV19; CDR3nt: TGTGCCAGTAGTATGGAAAGGCGGGGTCCCGGGGAGCTGTTTTTT; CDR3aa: CASSMERRGPGELFF
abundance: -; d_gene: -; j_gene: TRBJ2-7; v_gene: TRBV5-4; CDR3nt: TGTGCCAGCAGCTCCCATGGAGGAAACGAGCAGTACTTC; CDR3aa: CASSSHGGNEQYF
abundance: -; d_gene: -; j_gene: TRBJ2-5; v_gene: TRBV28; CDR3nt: TGTGCCAGCAGTTTCCCCTCCGGGAAGACCCAGTACTTC; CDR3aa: CASSFPSGKTQYF
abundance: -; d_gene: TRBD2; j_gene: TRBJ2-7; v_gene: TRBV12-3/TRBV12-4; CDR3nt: TGTGCCAGCAAGTGGCGGGAGTGGGGCGAGCAGTACTTC; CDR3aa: CASKWREWGEQYF
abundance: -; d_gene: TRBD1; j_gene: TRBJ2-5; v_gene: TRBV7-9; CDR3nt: TGTGCCAGCGCCCAGGGGGCCGCACAAGAGACCCAGTACTTC; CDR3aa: CASAQGAAQETQYF
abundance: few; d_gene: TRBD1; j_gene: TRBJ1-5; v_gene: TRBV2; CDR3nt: TGTGCCAGCAGCGCTAGCGTTCAGGGGGGACAGCCCCAGCATTTT; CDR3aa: CASSASVQGGQPQHF
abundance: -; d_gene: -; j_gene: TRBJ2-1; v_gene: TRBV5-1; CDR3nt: TGCGCCAGCAGCTTGTCGGGAGTGGCCTACAATGAGCAGTTCTTC; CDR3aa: CASSLSGVAYNEQFF
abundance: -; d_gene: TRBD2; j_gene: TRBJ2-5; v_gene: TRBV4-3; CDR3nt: TGCGCCAGCAGCCAAGGGGGGACTAGGGGGGCCGAGACCCAGTACTTC; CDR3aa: CASSQGGTRGAETQYF
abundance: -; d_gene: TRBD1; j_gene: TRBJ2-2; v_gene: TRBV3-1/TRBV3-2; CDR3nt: TGTGCCAGCAGCCAGCCGGGACAGGGGTCCGGGGAGCTGTTTTTT; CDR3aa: CASSQPGQGSGELFF
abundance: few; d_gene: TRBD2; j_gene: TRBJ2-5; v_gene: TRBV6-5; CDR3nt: TGTGCCAGCCAAGAAGGCGGGGGGGCCTGGGAGACCCAGTACTTC; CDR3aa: CASQEGGGAWETQYF
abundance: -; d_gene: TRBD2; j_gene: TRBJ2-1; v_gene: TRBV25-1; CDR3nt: TGTGCCAGCAGTGAATATCGGCTAGCGGCCTACAATGAGCAGTTCTTC; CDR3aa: CASSEYRLAAYNEQFF
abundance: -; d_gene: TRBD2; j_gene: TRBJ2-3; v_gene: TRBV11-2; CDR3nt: TGTGCCAGCAGCTTACAGCGGGGGGGCAGAGATACGCAGTATTTT; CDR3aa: CASSLQRGGRDTQYF
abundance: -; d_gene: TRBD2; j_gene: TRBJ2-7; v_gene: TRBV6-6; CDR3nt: TGTGCCAGCTGTCCGGGACTAGCGGGGTGTGAGCAGTACTTC; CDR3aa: CASCPGLAGCEQYF